The clone carrying this TCR beta chain was observed a handful of times. Its antigen is not known. Germline loops: CDR1 SGHAT, CDR2 FQNNGV. V gave up 4 bases and J gave up 5 bases, with 6 bases separating them. The CDR3 has 11 amino acids. This record belongs to a study of CD8 T cells in ankylosing spondylitis. Points from the study as a whole: Reportedly, significant enrichment of disease-linked clones occurred in matched ankylosing spondylitis synovial fluid. Prior work had noted some motif variants in reactive arthritis blood and synovial fluid. As for the disease-linked clones, they showed a CD8+ phenotype and occurred at relatively low frequencies in peripheral blood.

Researchers built TCR beta libraries using quantitative 5'-RACE with molecular barcodes. TCRdb passed the 5' RACE reads through MiXCR, listing each CDR3 protein once. The sample has some 340,000 distinct CDR3 sequences, 14% to 15% seen once; the top ten hold less than 1.1%. This TCR was recovered from a male donor with ankylosing spondylitis or in good health (not recorded which). The sequencing sample was made of blood, either unsorted or a sorted T cell fraction (not recorded which). This rearrangement joins TRBV11-2 to TRBJ2-7; D is unclear. This CDR3 reads CASSSQHEQYF. CDR3 bases: TGTGCCAGCAGCTCCCAGCACGAGCAGTACTTC.